One T cell receptor (beta chain) is described in this entry. No antigen is known for it. Nothing much larger sits one base from this clone, and base qualities are not available. The entry originates in a study of CD8+ T cells in alopecia areata listed by TCRdb under 2018. Background for the entire study: The treated patients took part in an open-label pilot trial in which moderate-to-severe alopecia areata was treated with oral tofacitinib at 5 to 10 mg twice daily. Patients received tofacitinib for 6 to 18 months and were then followed off drug for 6 months to check for delayed response and recurrence. High-throughput TCRbeta sequencing was used to examine T cell clonal expansion in alopecia areata in both the C3H/HeJ mouse model and human patients. On the human side, TCRbeta sequencing was run on scalp tissue and on sorted CD4+ and CD8+ peripheral blood T cells from healthy controls and from alopecia areata patients with either patchy or totalis/universalis disease. Patients on tofacitinib were biopsied at baseline and after 4 and 24 weeks of treatment, and several of the patients also had a later scalp biopsy. Scalp clonality was compared across normal scalp (n=4), patchy alopecia areata scalp (n=8), and alopecia totalis/universalis scalp (n=8). RNA came from the PAXgene miRNA kit for fixed scalp, the miRNeasy kit for PBMCs, and the RNeasy kit for mouse skin. TCRbeta CDR3 regions were amplified by immunoSEQ multiplex PCR using 35 Vbeta forward and 13 Jbeta reverse primers. General conclusions and limits of the study: TCR sequences shared between patients were less clear than in mice, possibly partly because of HLA diversity in the patient population. Scalp TCR repertoire analysis is complicated because resident alphabeta T cells in normal human skin are also sequenced, whereas mouse skin is dominated by gammadelta T cells. Compared with normal scalp, lesional scalp had higher clonality and more expanded CD8+ clones, particularly in alopecia totalis/universalis, a pattern that suggests antigenic drive.

Explained via the paper, the time point label denotes: baseline before oral tofacitinib. Peripheral blood and lesional scalp punch biopsies were obtained from patients with alopecia areata. PBMCs were isolated by density centrifugation and stained for CD3, CD4 and CD8, and CD4+ and CD8+ T cells were sorted on a FACSAria. CDR1 SQVTM and CDR2 ANQGSEA were looked up in the germline V gene. V was cut back by 4 bases and J by 0 bases, leaving a gap of 12 bases between them. There are 14 amino acids in the CDR3, from cysteine to phenylalanine inclusive. Kept here is only the CDR3 DNA, which spans 42 bases and is read in frame from base 1. Libraries came from the immunoSEQ multiplex PCR assay. RNA was extracted from all samples and reverse transcribed into cDNA, which served as template for TCR sequencing. First-strand cDNA was synthesized using SuperScript III with a 2:1 mix of oligo-dT and random hexamers. Amplification bias was assessed with a synthetic immune receptor repertoire, and residual bias was removed computationally. In the paper's pipeline: Raw reads were preprocessed to remove errors, and CDR3 was defined according to IMGT conventions as the region from the conserved cysteine to phenylalanine. Clonality was calculated as 1 minus Shannon entropy normalized by log2 of the number of productive unique TCRs. Scalp TCRbeta sequences were cross-referenced with sorted blood CD4 and CD8 repertoires so that the CD4 or CD8 identity of scalp clones could be inferred. TCRdb holds this immuneACCESS table with in-frame rearrangements only. Some clones are missing; in checked studies, unresolved V genes explain under half, and the rest has no known cause. V and J calls and clone size are those listed in that table; D and trimming were worked out from the DNA. This sample holds over 100,000 clones; about 50% were observed only once. 18% of the sample belongs to the ten largest clones.

The specimen was CD8+ T cells sorted from blood, collected at week 0. The sequence was obtained from a human donor with alopecia areata. In this chain, TRBV29-1 is recombined with TRBJ1-2; D gene: possibly TRBD1, on 5 matching bases. The DNA is TGCAGCGTTGCGGCAGGGAGTCCTAACTATGGCTACACCTTC. This sequence encodes CSVAAGSPNYGYTF.